This T cell receptor beta chain was captured in a study of a mutant IDH1 vaccine in newly diagnosed glioma. The table came from immunoSEQ multiplex PCR; TCRdb's copy has only in-frame clones and leaves some out. The table lists around 32,000 clones, approximately 80% of them singletons. The time point here: week 35, safety follow-up. Topical imiquimod accompanied each vaccine dose, which consisted of 300 ug of mutant IDH1 20-mer peptide. Patients, over weeks 1, 3, 5, 7, 11, 15, 19 and 23, received a total of eight vaccinations. From germline, CDR1 is MNHEY and CDR2 SMNVEV (reference sequence). V dropped 6 bases and J dropped 2 bases, with 12 bases sitting between them. The CDR3 sequence is 14 residues long. Points on this clone: No antigen is known for it.

This specimen was PBMCs, taken from a glioma patient whose treatment included an IDH1 peptide vaccine. This rearrangement joins TRBV27 to TRBJ2-3; D may match TRBD1 or TRBD2 (5 bases each). The sequence was collected from a young woman with glioma. CDR3 sequence: CASRRDGPTDTQYF. CDR3 nucleotide sequence: TGTGCCAGCAGAAGGGACGGGCCCACAGATACGCAGTATTTT.